Each of the 25 T cell receptor beta chains below was sequenced from the same sample in a study of T cell responses to AZD1222 COVID-19 vaccine. Assay: immunoSEQ multiplex PCR; the TCRdb copy retains only in-frame clones and omits some. This sample has 130,000 to 150,000 clones, with about 90% found just once. The sample in question was peripheral blood, obtained on day 0 of AZD1222 vaccination. These receptors all come from an adult in good health.

This clone was seen once. The chain recombines TRBV30 with TRBJ1-5; TRBD1 is a possible D gene (6 bases). V was trimmed by 0 bases and J by 4 bases, leaving 16 bases between them. Germline V gives CDR1 GTSNPN, CDR2 SVGIG (reference sequence). This CDR3 spans 16 amino acids. CDR3 residues: CAWSVPRTARNQPQHF. DNA for the CDR3: TGTGCCTGGAGTGTACCCCGGACAGCGAGAAATCAGCCCCAGCATTTT.

This rearrangement joins TRBV3-1 (or the pseudogene TRBV3-2) to TRBJ2-7, with TRBD1 as a possible D gene (6 bases). Trimming pared 8 bases from V and 3 bases from J, leaving 8 bases between. The CDR3 has 11 residues. Germline V lookup: CDR1 LGHDT, CDR2 YNNKEL (reference sequence). The CDR3 DNA sequence: TGTGCCAGCTCACAGGGCTACGAGCAGTACTTC. This codes for CASSQGYEQYF.

This clone was counted once. V and J are TRBV25-1 and TRBJ1-6; D remains unclear. Germline loops: CDR1 MGHDK, CDR2 SYGVNS. This CDR3 is 13 amino acids long. Trimming removed 8 bases from V and 7 bases from J, with 12 bases in between. The CDR3 DNA follows: TGTGCCAGCTCATGGGCGGGGAATTCACCCCTCCACTTT. It is translated as CASSWAGNSPLHF.

This clone is a singleton in its sample. The chain links TRBV19 to TRBJ2-3, with 7 bases lining up with TRBD1. The CDR3 is 13 amino acids. CDR1 and CDR2 (germline): LNHDA, SQIVND (reference sequence). J was trimmed by 3 bases and V by 6 bases; bases with no gene match: 3. DNA of the CDR3: TGTGCCAGTAGCTCGACAGGGACAGATACGCAGTATTTT. Translated: CASSSTGTDTQYF.

The chain combines TRBV6-5 with TRBJ1-6; 11 nucleotides align to TRBD1. The CDR3 consists of 15 residues. Germline trimming cut 6 bases from V and 8 bases from J; bases unmatched to any gene: 6. The germline CDR1 and CDR2 sequences are MNHEY and SVGAGI. This chain's CDR3 is CASRGQGVSDSPLHF. DNA of the CDR3: TGTGCCAGCAGGGGACAGGGGGTGAGTGATTCACCCCTCCACTTT.

The count of this clone is one. J is TRBJ2-3 and V is TRBV7-9, with TRBD2 as a possible D gene (6 bases). Germline values: CDR1 SEHNR, CDR2 FQNEAQ (reference sequence). V dropped 1 base and J dropped 3 bases, with 8 bases sitting between them. The CDR3 is 14 residues long. The CDR3 nucleotides are TGTGCCAGCAGCTTAGTTGGAGGGACAGATACGCAGTATTTT. This sequence encodes CASSLVGGTDTQYF.

This rearrangement joins TRBV10-1 to TRBJ2-7; 7 nucleotides agree with TRBD2. This CDR3 spans 12 amino acids. CDR1 is WNHNN and CDR2 is SYGVQD in the germline V gene (reference sequence). The V gene end was trimmed by 8 bases and the J gene end by 6 bases; junction bases not matched to a gene: 7. The DNA for the CDR3 is TGCGCCAGCGACGGGGGGTCTGGCGAGCAGTACTTC. Its translation: CASDGGSGEQYF.

V gene TRBV19 combines with J gene TRBJ1-6; a weak D match, TRBD1 (5 bases). The germline CDR1 and CDR2 sequences are LNHDA and SQIVND (reference sequence). The length of the CDR3 is 14 residues. With 7 bases removed from V and 10 bases from J, the gap between germline ends came to 17 bases. The CDR3: CASTPWQGNSPLHF. The CDR3 bases are TGTGCCAGTACCCCGTGGCAGGGTAACTCACCCCTCCACTTT. Together with reference TRBV19 and TRBJ1-6, the CDR3 gives the full variable domain: DGGITQSPKYLFRKEGQNVTLSCEQNLNHDAMYWYRQDPGQGLRLIYYSQIVNDFQKGDIAEGYSVSREKKESFPLTVTSAQKNPTAFYLCASTPWQGNSPLHFGNGTRLTVT.

There are a few counts of this clone. The chain carries TRBV10-3 and TRBJ1-1; D uncertain. CDR1 and CDR2 (germline): ENHRY, SYGVKD. The V and J ends lost 10 bases and 0 bases respectively, with 15 bases between them. The CDR3 extends over 14 amino acids. This chain's CDR3 is CATVAGFMNTEAFF. The CDR3 DNA follows: TGTGCCACCGTGGCCGGTTTCATGAACACTGAAGCTTTCTTT.

The genes are TRBV12-3 or TRBV12-4 and TRBJ1-4, with D tentatively TRBD1 (6 bases). The CDR3 is made up of 13 amino acids. Trimming pared 5 bases from V and 4 bases from J, leaving 8 bases between. CDR3 sequence (DNA): TGTGCCAGCAGTGAGGGGGGTAATGAAAAACTGTTTTTT. This sequence encodes CASSEGGNEKLFF.

The J gene is TRBJ2-1, the V gene TRBV18; D not resolved. Germline CDR1 is KGHSH and CDR2 is LQKENI. V lost 3 bases and J lost 1, with 13 bases in between. The CDR3 loop spans 16 amino acids. The CDR3: CASSPDPSRSYNEQFF. The DNA of the CDR3 is TGTGCCAGCTCACCCGACCCCAGTAGGTCCTACAATGAGCAGTTCTTC.

This chain connects TRBV27 to TRBJ1-2; TRBD1 is a possible D gene (5 bases). Deletions cut 6 bases from V and 4 bases from J, with 15 bases between. Looked up from germline, CDR1 is MNHEY and CDR2 is SMNVEV (reference sequence). The CDR3 spans 14 residues. CDR3 nucleotides: TGTGCCAGCAGGTTCGGGGGAGGTTTCTATGGCTACACCTTC. This codes for CASRFGGGFYGYTF.

The chain combines TRBV5-1 with TRBJ1-5, with TRBD1 matching 10 bases. CDR3 length equals 15 residues. Trimming took 3 bases from V and 6 from J; bases not matched to a gene: 6. In germline, CDR1 is SGHRS, CDR2 YFSETQ. CDR3: CASSSGTGVGQPQHF. The CDR3 DNA reads TGCGCCAGCAGCTCCGGGACAGGGGTAGGTCAGCCCCAGCATTTT.

The V and J genes are TRBV27 and TRBJ2-4; 8 nucleotides match TRBD1. V lost 3 bases to trimming and J lost 3 bases; unmatched junction nucleotides: 13. The CDR3 has 18 residues. The germline gives CDR1 MNHEY, CDR2 SMNVEV (reference sequence). CDR3 amino acids: CASSFLSDRGSGKNIQYF. CDR3 nucleotides: TGTGCCAGCAGTTTTTTATCCGACAGGGGATCGGGCAAAAACATTCAGTACTTC.

V and J are TRBV4-3 and TRBJ2-7; D is perhaps TRBD1 (5 bases). Deletions cut 2 bases from V and 2 bases from J, with 13 bases between. The CDR3 is 15 residues long. CDR1 LGHNA and CDR2 YSLEER come from the germline V gene. For the CDR3, the DNA is TGCGCCAGCAGCCAATATGTCACAGGCCCCTACGAGCAGTACTTC. Protein: CASSQYVTGPYEQYF.

CDR3 in amino acids: CASSQDLYGEFYEQYF. CDR3 DNA: TGCGCCAGCAGCCAAGATCTTTACGGGGAATTCTACGAGCAGTACTTC. The chain recombines TRBV4-3 with TRBJ2-7; tentative D call: TRBD2 (5 bases). Trimming took 0 bases from V and 3 from J, leaving 15 bases between them. Germline values: CDR1 LGHNA, CDR2 YSLEER. CDR3 size: 16 residues.

This clone was found a few times. The chain employs TRBV28 and TRBJ1-1; no clear D. Germline CDR1 is MDHEN and CDR2 is SYDVKM. The CDR3 has 14 amino acids. With 7 bases removed from V and 0 bases from J, the gap between germline ends came to 12 bases. In DNA, the CDR3 is TGTGCCAGCACCACGTACGAGATGAACACTGAAGCTTTCTTT. Its protein is CASTTYEMNTEAFF.

The V gene is TRBV4-1, the J gene TRBJ1-5; possibly TRBD1 for D (6 bases). This CDR3 region has 20 residues. Germline values: CDR1 MGHRA, CDR2 YSYEKL. The germline V and J ends were trimmed by 0 bases and 4 bases, with 25 bases remaining between them. CDR3 amino acids: CASSQDGLGGFGQMNQPQHF. DNA for the CDR3: TGCGCCAGCAGCCAAGACGGTCTAGGTGGATTTGGACAGATGAATCAGCCCCAGCATTTT.

This clone was recorded only once. The chain links TRBV29-1 to TRBJ1-2; D perhaps matches TRBD1 (5 bases). The CDR3 has 13 amino acids. Germline V CDR1 and CDR2: SQVTM, ANQGSEA. The V gene lost 1 base and the J gene lost 3 bases, with 9 bases spanning the gap. DNA of the CDR3: TGCAGCGTTGAAGGGGGCCAGCACTATGGCTACACCTTC. Its translation: CSVEGGQHYGYTF. The full variable domain, completed using reference TRBV29-1 and TRBJ1-2, is SAVISQKPSRDICQRGTSLTIQCQVDSQVTMMFWYRQQPGQSLTLIATANQGSEATYESGFVIDKFPISRPNLTFSTLTVSNMSPEDSSIYLCSVEGGQHYGYTFGSGTRLTVV.

The gene calls are TRBV3-1 (or the pseudogene TRBV3-2) and TRBJ2-1; D is possibly TRBD2 (5 bases). The CDR3 length is 15 residues. Trimming removed 0 bases from V and 1 base from J, with 7 bases in between. Germline V gene data show CDR1 as LGHDT and CDR2 as YNNKEL (reference sequence). The DNA for the CDR3 is TGTGCCAGCAGCCAAGATCGGGAATCCTACAATGAGCAGTTCTTC. Its translation: CASSQDRESYNEQFF.

The CDR3 loop reads CASTRETNYGYTF. The CDR3 region has the DNA TGTGCCAGTACCCGGGAGACTAACTATGGCTACACCTTC. The chain combines TRBV19 with TRBJ1-2, with D unresolved. Trimming took 7 bases from V and 0 from J, leaving 9 bases between them. CDR1 is LNHDA and CDR2 is SQIVND in the germline V gene (reference sequence). The CDR3 length is 13 residues. Together with reference TRBV19 and TRBJ1-2, the CDR3 gives the full variable domain: DGGITQSPKYLFRKEGQNVTLSCEQNLNHDAMYWYRQDPGQGLRLIYYSQIVNDFQKGDIAEGYSVSREKKESFPLTVTSAQKNPTAFYLCASTRETNYGYTFGSGTRLTVV.

The chain employs TRBV14 and TRBJ2-7; a weak D match, TRBD1 (5 bases). The V end was cut by 7 bases, the J end by 3 bases, with 19 bases between. Germline V gene lookup returns CDR1 SGHDN and CDR2 FVKESK. The CDR3 is 15 residues long. CDR3 protein: CASTPFLGAGYEQYF. Written as DNA, the CDR3 is TGTGCCAGCACCCCTTTTCTTGGGGCTGGCTACGAGCAGTACTTC.

The gene calls are TRBV4-1 and TRBJ2-2, with no clear D. The CDR3 loop spans 15 amino acids. Deletions cut 3 bases from V and 4 bases from J, with 12 bases between. The germline V gene encodes CDR1 MGHRA and CDR2 YSYEKL. CDR3 residues: CASSQPTVATGELFF. CDR3 coding DNA: TGCGCCAGCAGCCAGCCGACCGTGGCCACCGGGGAGCTGTTTTTT.

The J gene is TRBJ1-5, the V gene TRBV19; no clear D gene. This CDR3 comprises 15 residues. V was shortened by 2 bases and J by 0 bases, with 8 bases between the two germline ends. In germline, CDR1 is LNHDA, CDR2 SQIVND (reference sequence). CDR3 region: CASSIWPNSNQPQHF. CDR3 DNA sequence: TGTGCCAGTAGTATATGGCCGAATAGCAATCAGCCCCAGCATTTT.

The chain employs TRBV25-1 and TRBJ1-1; D is unresolved. Per germline, CDR1 MGHDK and CDR2 SYGVNS. The CDR3 is made up of 12 amino acids. V lost 2 bases and J lost 10, with 11 bases in between. The CDR3 coding sequence is TGTGCCAGCAGTGAAGGGTTGGAGGGAGCTTTCTTT. Protein: CASSEGLEGAFF.